This passage covers 2 T cell receptor beta chains from one sample sequenced in a study of post-analysis software for immune sequencing data (dated by TCRdb to between 2015 and 2016). Paper-wide results and their limitations: Significantly higher frequencies in patients than in controls were found for roughly five TRBV segments, including TRBV5-6, TRBV5-1 and TRBV20-1.

The library was generated by PCR. For sequencing, an Illumina HiSeq 2500 was employed. To reduce PCR and sequencing biases, unique molecular identifiers were built into the TCR beta cDNA libraries. TCRdb handled the public reads itself, with Q25 trimming in fastp and clone calling in MiXCR, and kept productive beta chains. CDR3 protein sequences are deduplicated, and each keeps its most common genes and DNA. The sample table lists 600,000 to 700,000 distinct CDR3 sequences, more than 50% of them with a count of one. Of the sample, about 11% falls within the top ten clones. These receptors have no known antigen. The sequenced material came from blood. These receptors came from a girl under 10 years old with multiple sclerosis.

The rearrangement joins TRBV6-5 to TRBJ2-7; a weak D match, TRBD2 (6 bases). The DNA end is more similar to TRBJ2-5, so the J call may be wrong. This CDR3 spans 13 amino acids. Germline V gene sequence: CDR1 MNHEY, CDR2 SVGAGI. In nucleotides, the CDR3 is TGTGCCAGCAGCCCCGGCCGGGGGGAGACCCAGTACTTC. Translating it yields CASSPGRGETQYF.

The V call is TRBV5-5, the J call TRBJ1-1; 7 positions match TRBD1. The CDR3 runs 16 residues. Per the germline V gene, CDR1 is SGHKS and CDR2 is YYEKEE (reference sequence). With 3 bases clipped from V and 0 bases from J, the junction kept 8 bases outside the gene matches. The CDR3 is CASSYGQAAMNTEAFF. In nucleotides, the CDR3 is TGTGCCAGCAGCTACGGACAGGCGGCGATGAACACTGAAGCTTTCTTT.